The TCR beta chain described here comes from a study of cytomegalovirus exposure and HLA in healthy donors. The study, taken as a whole, reports: An analysis done earlier found most TCR beta V segments productive about 90% or about 30% of the time. Excluded were some V segments that proved indistinguishable, including TRBV6-2 and TRBV6-3.

Both 60 Vbeta primers and 13 Jbeta primers went into the PCR. Some clones are missing from TCRdb's copy, which holds only in-frame ones; the method was immunoSEQ multiplex PCR. The sample holds about 160,000 clones, roughly nine tenths seen once. The V end was cut by 6 bases, the J end by 0 bases, with 15 bases between. CDR3 length equals 15 residues. Germline CDR1 is SQVTM and CDR2 is ANQGSEA. In regard to this clone: As yet, its antigen is unknown.

The gene calls are TRBV29-1 and TRBJ1-3; possibly TRBD1 for D (6 bases). This sequence was found in a woman between 25 and 40 years old in good health and CMV-seronegative. The source material was PBMCs. The CDR3 loop reads CSVQSRGGSGNTIYF. The CDR3 DNA follows: TGCAGCGTACAGTCCAGGGGCGGCTCTGGAAACACCATATATTTT.